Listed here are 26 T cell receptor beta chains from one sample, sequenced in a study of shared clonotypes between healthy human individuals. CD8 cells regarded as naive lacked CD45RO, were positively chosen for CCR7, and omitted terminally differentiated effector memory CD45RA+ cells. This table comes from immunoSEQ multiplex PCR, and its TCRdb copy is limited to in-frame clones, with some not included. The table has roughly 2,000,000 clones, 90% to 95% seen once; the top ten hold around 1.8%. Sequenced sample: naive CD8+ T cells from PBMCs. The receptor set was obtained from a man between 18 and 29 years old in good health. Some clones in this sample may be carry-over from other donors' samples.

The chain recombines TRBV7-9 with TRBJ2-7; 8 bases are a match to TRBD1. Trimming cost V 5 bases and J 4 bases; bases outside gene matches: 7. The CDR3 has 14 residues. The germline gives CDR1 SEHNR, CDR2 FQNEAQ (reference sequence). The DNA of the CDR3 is TGTGCCAGCAGCACCGGGGACAGGACGTACGAGCAGTACTTC. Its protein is CASSTGDRTYEQYF.

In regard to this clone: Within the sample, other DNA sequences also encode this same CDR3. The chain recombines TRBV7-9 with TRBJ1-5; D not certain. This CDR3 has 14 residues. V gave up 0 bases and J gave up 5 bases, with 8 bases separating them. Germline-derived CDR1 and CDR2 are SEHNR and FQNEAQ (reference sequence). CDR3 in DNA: TGTGCCAGCAGCTTAGCTACTGGTGATCAGCCCCAGCATTTT. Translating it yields CASSLATGDQPQHF.

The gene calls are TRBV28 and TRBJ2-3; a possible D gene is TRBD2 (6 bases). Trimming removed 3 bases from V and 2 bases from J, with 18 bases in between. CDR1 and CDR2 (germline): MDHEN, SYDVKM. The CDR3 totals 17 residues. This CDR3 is CASSFPRERWDTDTQYF. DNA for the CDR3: TGTGCCAGCAGTTTCCCCCGGGAGCGGTGGGACACAGATACGCAGTATTTT.

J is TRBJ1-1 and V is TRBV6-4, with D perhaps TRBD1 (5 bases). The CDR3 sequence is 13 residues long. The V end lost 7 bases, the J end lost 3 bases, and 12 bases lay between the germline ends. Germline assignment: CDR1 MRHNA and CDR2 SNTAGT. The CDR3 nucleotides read TGTGCCAGCAACGAGGGAGGGGACACTGAAGCTTTCTTT. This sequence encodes CASNEGGDTEAFF.

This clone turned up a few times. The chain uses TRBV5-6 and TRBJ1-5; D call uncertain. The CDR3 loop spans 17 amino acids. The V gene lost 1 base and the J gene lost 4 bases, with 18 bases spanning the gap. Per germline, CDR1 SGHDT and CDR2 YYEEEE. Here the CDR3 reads CASSLYKGSPENQPQHF. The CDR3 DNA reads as TGTGCCAGCAGCTTGTATAAGGGATCTCCAGAAAATCAGCCCCAGCATTTT.

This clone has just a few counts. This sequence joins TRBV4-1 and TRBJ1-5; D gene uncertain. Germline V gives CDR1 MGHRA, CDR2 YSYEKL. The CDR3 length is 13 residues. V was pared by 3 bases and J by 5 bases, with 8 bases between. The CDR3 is CASSHRADQPQHF. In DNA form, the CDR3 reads TGCGCCAGCAGCCACAGAGCCGATCAGCCCCAGCATTTT.

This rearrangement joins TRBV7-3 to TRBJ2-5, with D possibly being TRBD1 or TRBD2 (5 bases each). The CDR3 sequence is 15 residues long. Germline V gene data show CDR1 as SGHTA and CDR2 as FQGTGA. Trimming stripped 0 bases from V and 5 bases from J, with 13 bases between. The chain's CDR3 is CASSLTLGEQETQYF. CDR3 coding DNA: TGTGCCAGCAGCTTAACCCTGGGGGAACAGGAGACCCAGTACTTC.

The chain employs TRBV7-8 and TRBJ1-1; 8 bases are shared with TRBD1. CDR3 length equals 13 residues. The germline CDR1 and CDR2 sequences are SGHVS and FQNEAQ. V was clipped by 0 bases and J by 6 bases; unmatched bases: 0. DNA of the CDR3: TGTGCCAGCAGCTTAGCCAGGGGGCCTGAAGCTTTCTTT. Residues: CASSLARGPEAFF.

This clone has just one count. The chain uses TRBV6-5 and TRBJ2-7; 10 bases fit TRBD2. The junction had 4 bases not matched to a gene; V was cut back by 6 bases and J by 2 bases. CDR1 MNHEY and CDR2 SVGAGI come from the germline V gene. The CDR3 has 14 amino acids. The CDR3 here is CASRTSGPAYEQYF. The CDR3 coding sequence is TGTGCCAGCAGGACTAGCGGGCCTGCCTACGAGCAGTACTTC.

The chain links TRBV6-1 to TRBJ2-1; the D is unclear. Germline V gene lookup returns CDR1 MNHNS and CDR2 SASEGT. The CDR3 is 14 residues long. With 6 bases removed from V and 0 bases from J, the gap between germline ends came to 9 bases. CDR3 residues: CASRMTDSYNEQFF. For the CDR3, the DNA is TGTGCCAGCAGGATGACGGACTCCTACAATGAGCAGTTCTTC.

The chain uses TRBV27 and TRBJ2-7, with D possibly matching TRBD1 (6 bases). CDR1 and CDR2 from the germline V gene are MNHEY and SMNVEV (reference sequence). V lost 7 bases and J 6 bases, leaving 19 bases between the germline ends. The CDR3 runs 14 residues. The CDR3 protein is CASTFVDRWGEQYF. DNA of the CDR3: TGTGCCAGCACCTTTGTAGACAGGTGGGGCGAGCAGTACTTC.

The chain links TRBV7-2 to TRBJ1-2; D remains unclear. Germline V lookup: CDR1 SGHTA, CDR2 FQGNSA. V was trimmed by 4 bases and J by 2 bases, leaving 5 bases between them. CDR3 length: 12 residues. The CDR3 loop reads CASSSPNYGYTF. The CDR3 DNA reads TGTGCCAGCAGCTCCCCAAACTATGGCTACACCTTC.

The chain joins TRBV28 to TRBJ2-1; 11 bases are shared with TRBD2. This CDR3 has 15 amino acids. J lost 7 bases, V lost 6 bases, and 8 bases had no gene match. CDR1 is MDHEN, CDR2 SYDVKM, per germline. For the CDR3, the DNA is TGTGCCAGCAGCCCGACTAGCGGGATTATAAATGAGCAGTTCTTC. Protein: CASSPTSGIINEQFF.

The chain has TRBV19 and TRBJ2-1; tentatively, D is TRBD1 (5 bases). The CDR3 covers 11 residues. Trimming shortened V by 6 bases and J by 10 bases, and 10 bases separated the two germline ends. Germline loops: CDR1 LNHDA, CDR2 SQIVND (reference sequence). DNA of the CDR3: TGTGCCAGTAGGTCAGGGTTGGAGCAGTTCTTC. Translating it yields CASRSGLEQFF.

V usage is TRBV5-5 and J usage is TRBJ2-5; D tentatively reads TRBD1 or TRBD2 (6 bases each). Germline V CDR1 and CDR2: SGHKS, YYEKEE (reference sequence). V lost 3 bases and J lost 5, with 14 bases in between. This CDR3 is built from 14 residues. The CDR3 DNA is TGTGCCAGCAGCTCTTACGGGGGCGAGGAGACCCAGTACTTC. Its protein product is CASSSYGGEETQYF. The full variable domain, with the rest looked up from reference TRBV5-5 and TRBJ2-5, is DAGVTQSPTHLIKTRGQQVTLRCSPISGHKSVSWYQQVLGQGPQFIFQYYEKEERGRGNFPDRFSARQFPNYSSELNVNALLLGDSALYLCASSSYGGEETQYFGPGTRLLVL.

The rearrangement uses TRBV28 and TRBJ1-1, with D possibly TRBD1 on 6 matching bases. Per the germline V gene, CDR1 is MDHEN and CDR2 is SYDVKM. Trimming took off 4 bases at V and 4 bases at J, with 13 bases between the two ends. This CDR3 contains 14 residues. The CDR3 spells CASSSRGLFTEAFF. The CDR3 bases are TGTGCCAGCAGTTCCCGGGGGCTTTTCACTGAAGCTTTCTTT.

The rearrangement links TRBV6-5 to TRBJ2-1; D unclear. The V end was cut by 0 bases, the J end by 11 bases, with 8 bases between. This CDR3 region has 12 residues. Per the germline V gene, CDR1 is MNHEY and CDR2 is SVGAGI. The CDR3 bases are TGTGCCAGCAGTTACTCGGGAAGAAAGCAGTTCTTC. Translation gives CASSYSGRKQFF.

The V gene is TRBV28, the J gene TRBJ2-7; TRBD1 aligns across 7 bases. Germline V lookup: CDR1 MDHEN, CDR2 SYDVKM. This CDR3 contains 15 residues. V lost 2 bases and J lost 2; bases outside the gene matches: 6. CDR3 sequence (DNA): TGTGCCAGCAGTTTACCGTCGGACAGGACCTACGAGCAGTACTTC. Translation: CASSLPSDRTYEQYF.

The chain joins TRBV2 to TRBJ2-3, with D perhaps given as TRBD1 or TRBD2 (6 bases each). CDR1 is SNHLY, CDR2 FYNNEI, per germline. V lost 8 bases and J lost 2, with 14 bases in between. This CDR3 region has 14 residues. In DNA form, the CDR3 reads TGTGCCAGCTCCTGGGCGGGACACACAGATACGCAGTATTTT. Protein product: CASSWAGHTDTQYF.

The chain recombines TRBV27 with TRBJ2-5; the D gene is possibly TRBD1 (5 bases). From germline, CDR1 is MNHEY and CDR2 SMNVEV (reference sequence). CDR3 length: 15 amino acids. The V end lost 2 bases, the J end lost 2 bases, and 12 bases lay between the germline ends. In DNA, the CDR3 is TGTGCCAGCAGTTTAGGACAAGGGCAGCAAGAGACCCAGTACTTC. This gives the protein CASSLGQGQQETQYF.

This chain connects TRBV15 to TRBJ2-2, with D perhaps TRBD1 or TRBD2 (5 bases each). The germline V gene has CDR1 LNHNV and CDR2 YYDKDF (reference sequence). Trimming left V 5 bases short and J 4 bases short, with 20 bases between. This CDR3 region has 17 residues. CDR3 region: CATSGMGEIEGTGELFF. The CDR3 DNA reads TGTGCCACCAGCGGGATGGGGGAGATCGAGGGCACCGGGGAGCTGTTTTTT.

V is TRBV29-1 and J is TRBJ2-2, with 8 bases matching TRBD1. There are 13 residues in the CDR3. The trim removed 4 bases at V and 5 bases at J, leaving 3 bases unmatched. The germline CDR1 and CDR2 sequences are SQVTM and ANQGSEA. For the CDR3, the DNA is TGCAGCGTTGGACAGGGGTGGACCGGGGAGCTGTTTTTT. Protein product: CSVGQGWTGELFF.

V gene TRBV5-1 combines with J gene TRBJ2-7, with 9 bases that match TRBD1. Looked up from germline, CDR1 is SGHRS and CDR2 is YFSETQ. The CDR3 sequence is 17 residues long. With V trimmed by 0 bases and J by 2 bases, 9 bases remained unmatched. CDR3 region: CASSLGPIRDRAYEQYF. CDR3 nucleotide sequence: TGCGCCAGCAGCTTGGGCCCTATCCGGGACAGGGCCTACGAGCAGTACTTC.

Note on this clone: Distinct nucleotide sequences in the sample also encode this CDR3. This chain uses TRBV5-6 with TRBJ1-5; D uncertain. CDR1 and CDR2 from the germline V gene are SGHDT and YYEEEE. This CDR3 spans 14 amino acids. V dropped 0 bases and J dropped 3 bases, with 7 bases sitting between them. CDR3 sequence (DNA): TGTGCCAGCAGCTTGGAGGGAAACAATCAGCCCCAGCATTTT. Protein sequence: CASSLEGNNQPQHF.

CDR3 in amino acids: CATSYYEQYF. The CDR3 nucleotides read TGTGCCACTTCCTACTACGAGCAGTACTTC. The V call is TRBV28, the J call TRBJ2-7; no clear D gene. Germline values: CDR1 MDHEN, CDR2 SYDVKM. Trimming took 10 bases from V and 3 from J, leaving 7 bases between them. This CDR3 comprises 10 residues.

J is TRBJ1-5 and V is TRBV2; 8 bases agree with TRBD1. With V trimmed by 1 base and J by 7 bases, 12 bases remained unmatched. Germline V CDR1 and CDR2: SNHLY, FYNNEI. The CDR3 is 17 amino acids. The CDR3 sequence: CASSEVAGGRTGQPQHF. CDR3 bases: TGTGCCAGCAGTGAAGTTGCAGGGGGCAGAACGGGCCAGCCCCAGCATTTT.